The entry below describes one T cell receptor beta chain. This receptor's antigen is unknown. No base-level quality is on record; no much larger clone is a single base apart. This specimen's time point label, interpreted: baseline before first vaccination. Samples from vaccinated people were obtained from the UK trials COV001 and COV002, which included a single-blind randomized controlled phase 2/3 trial of AZD1222 (ChAdOx1 nCoV-19) in healthy adults. For TCRbeta chain sequencing, PBMC samples from trial participants were taken at day 0 and at day 28 after the second dose. The germline V gene yields KGHSH for CDR1 and LQKENI for CDR2. The CDR3 numbers 14 residues from cysteine through phenylalanine. This entry keeps only the CDR3 DNA: 42 bases, framed from base 1. At the junction V is shortened by 3 bases and J by 4 bases, with 10 bases in between. The data stem from a study of T cell responses to AZD1222 COVID-19 vaccine (dated by TCRdb to the early 2020s). Background for the entire study: Because spike-specific TCR depth and breadth did not differ between the two schedules, AZD1222 recipients who got a second dose at roughly 4 weeks were pooled with those who got a second dose at roughly 12 weeks. TCR sequencing covered 233 trial participants: 200 to 220 given two doses of AZD1222 and 26 given two doses of MenACWY control vaccine. Enrollment into the trials was organized by age into subgroups of 18-55, 56-69 and 70-plus years, and those subgroups contained about 150, 27 and 61 TCR-sequenced participants, respectively.

What the research found in general, with its limitations: Conclusions about previously exposed vaccinees were limited because only six or seven AZD1222 recipients were SARS-CoV-2 seropositive at baseline. Vaccine-associated CD4 TCRs spanned the whole spike protein, with dominant responses in regions 160-218 and 743-854. After two AZD1222 doses, both the breadth and the depth of spike-specific TCRs were significantly higher than at day 0 and than in MenACWY recipients. Participants were mostly white British and included more females than males, and it was suggested by the authors that clonal diversity may have been underestimated. Because no day 14 peak-response samples were available, repertoires were characterized only after the peak T cell response. Reportedly, almost half of the unique spike-specific TCRs recognized epitopes lying outside the regions that are mutated in the B.1.351 and B.1.1.7 variants. In the small 56-69-year group, the increase in depth fell short of significance, most likely because of low power.

The CDR3 regions of human TCRbeta chains were analyzed by immunosequencing. On the authors' methods: Repertoire TCRs were checked for matches against a reference library of SARS-CoV-2-specific TCRs that had been generated using the MIRA antigen-specificity platform. Breadth was defined as the fraction of unique TCRs that were SARS-CoV-2-associated, and depth was defined as the fraction of total T cells that were SARS-CoV-2-associated. Using the MIRA data, each spike-specific TCR was mapped to the spike region that the TCR reacts to and placed in a CD4 or CD8 class. Log10-transformed breadth and depth values were compared by one-way ANOVA with Sidak's multiple comparisons tests. TCRdb took this table from immuneACCESS and kept in-frame rearrangements with V and J called. Such tables lack part of the clones; where checked against another copy, unresolved V genes explain under half of the gap, and the rest is unexplained. Clone size and V and J calls were adopted from that table, with D and trimming inferred from the DNA. This sample comprises about 190,000 clones, more than 75% of them detected only once. 0.99% of the sample comes from the top ten.

The sequence came from an adult in good health. The V and J segments used are TRBV18 and TRBJ2-1; tentative D gene TRBD2, with 5 bases matching. Source: peripheral blood, taken on day 0 of AZD1222 vaccination. CDR3 reads: CASSPGAAYNEQFF. Read as DNA, the sequence is TGTGCCAGCTCACCGGGAGCCGCTTACAATGAGCAGTTCTTC.